These 26 T cell receptor beta chains came from one sample sequenced in a study of identical twins. MiXCR, run by TCRdb on the 5' RACE reads, gives a single entry per CDR3 protein. Of about 530,000 distinct CDR3 sequences in the sample, around 20% are singletons; the top ten hold approximately 0.49%. This sample was shared with a second study, whose subject was yellow fever vaccine responses in identical twins.

Sequenced input: CD4+ T cells sorted from blood. The receptor set was obtained from a woman aged 18 to 35 in good health.

There are a few counts of this clonotype. V is TRBV10-3 and J is TRBJ2-1, with 7 nucleotides matching TRBD2. V lost 2 bases to trimming and J lost 8 bases; unmatched junction nucleotides: 6. CDR3 length equals 14 residues. From germline, CDR1 is ENHRY and CDR2 SYGVKD. CDR3 sequence reads: CAISEQRDLDEQFF. DNA for the CDR3: TGTGCCATCAGTGAGCAGCGGGATCTGGATGAGCAGTTCTTC.

The chain combines TRBV5-1 with TRBJ1-2; 7 bases are shared with TRBD1. With 4 bases clipped from V and 3 bases from J, the junction kept 3 bases outside the gene matches. This CDR3 has 13 residues. Germline assignment: CDR1 SGHRS and CDR2 YFSETQ. The CDR3 DNA reads TGCGCCAGCAGCGTCACAGGGGACTATGGCTACACCTTC. Translating gives CASSVTGDYGYTF.

In this sample, this clonotype turned up a few times. V usage is TRBV11-2 and J usage is TRBJ1-1, with D perhaps TRBD1 (5 bases). The germline V gene encodes CDR1 SGHAT and CDR2 FQNNGV. The length of the CDR3 is 15 residues. V was trimmed by 5 bases and J by 1 base, leaving 14 bases between them. The CDR3 spells CASSPRQITNTEAFF. DNA for the CDR3: TGTGCCAGCAGCCCCCGACAGATTACGAACACTGAAGCTTTCTTT.

This clonotype has just a few counts. This rearrangement joins TRBV10-3 to TRBJ2-1; 7 nucleotides align to TRBD1. CDR1 is ENHRY, CDR2 SYGVKD, per germline. V was clipped by 2 bases and J by 3 bases; unmatched bases: 7. The CDR3 sequence is 16 residues long. DNA for the CDR3: TGTGCCATCAGTGAGCCAGGGGGTCGGGGCTACAATGAGCAGTTCTTC. Its translation: CAISEPGGRGYNEQFF.

This clonotype was counted between two and nine times. The chain is built from TRBV2 and TRBJ2-1, with 10 bases fitting TRBD1. Germline V CDR1 and CDR2: SNHLY, FYNNEI. This CDR3 is built from 13 residues. The V segment lost 7 bases and the J segment 8 bases; nucleotides outside the gene matches: 5. CDR3 sequence reads: CASTGTGADEQFF. CDR3 DNA: TGTGCCAGCACCGGGACAGGGGCCGATGAGCAGTTCTTC.

This clonotype was picked up a small number of times. The V gene is TRBV6-1, the J gene TRBJ1-2; 11 nucleotides align to TRBD1. V lost 6 bases and J lost 8; bases outside the gene matches: 17. The CDR3 totals 17 residues. Germline lookup yields CDR1 MNHNS and CDR2 SASEGT. Written as DNA, the CDR3 is TGTGCCAGCAGCCCCTCGGGGACAGGGGGTTTGAGTAGCGGCTACACCTTC. It yields the protein CASSPSGTGGLSSGYTF.

The chain uses TRBV13 and TRBJ2-7; perhaps TRBD2 as D (6 bases). V lost 3 bases to trimming and J lost 4 bases, with 16 bases between them. The length of the CDR3 is 15 residues. Germline values: CDR1 PRHDT, CDR2 FYEKMQ (reference sequence). CDR3 amino acids: CASSFRSGGVYEQYF. CDR3 nucleotide sequence: TGTGCCAGCAGCTTCCGGAGCGGAGGGGTGTACGAGCAGTACTTC.

This clonotype showed up just a few times. Written as DNA, the CDR3 is TGCGCCAGCAGTGACCGCAGGGTCCAGGACTATGGCTACACCTTC. The encoded protein is CASSDRRVQDYGYTF. The chain joins TRBV10-2 to TRBJ1-2, with D perhaps TRBD1 (5 bases). Germline V gives CDR1 WSHSY, CDR2 SAAADI. The CDR3 is 15 residues long. V lost 3 bases and J 3 bases, leaving 14 bases between the germline ends.

This clonotype was seen a handful of times. The V and J genes are TRBV12-3 or TRBV12-4 and TRBJ2-2; weak D call: TRBD2 (7 bases). This CDR3 has 16 residues. V was pared by 6 bases and J by 6 bases, with 20 bases between. The CDR3 reads CASSLARGARAGELFF. As DNA, the CDR3 is TGTGCCAGCAGCCTGGCACGGGGGGCTCGCGCCGGGGAGCTGTTTTTT.

This clonotype was seen more than once but under ten times. The gene calls are TRBV5-1 and TRBJ2-7, with 8 bases matching TRBD2. This CDR3 has 18 amino acids. Germline V gives CDR1 SGHRS, CDR2 YFSETQ. V was pared by 4 bases and J by 3 bases, with 18 bases of the junction left unmatched. The CDR3 nucleotides read TGCGCCAGCAGCCTCACCAAAAGCCGGCGGGAGGCCTTCTACGAGCAGTACTTC. Translation gives CASSLTKSRREAFYEQYF.

This clonotype was found a few times. The chain links TRBV6-5 to TRBJ2-5; TRBD2 matches 9 bases. In germline, CDR1 is MNHEY, CDR2 SVGAGI. This CDR3 contains 16 residues. The junction had 6 bases not matched to a gene; V was cut back by 2 bases and J by 2 bases. CDR3 bases: TGTGCCAGCAGTTACGGGCGACTAGCGGCTCAAGAGACCCAGTACTTC. Its protein product is CASSYGRLAAQETQYF.

This clonotype was counted at least ten times. The chain recombines TRBV12-3 or TRBV12-4 with TRBJ1-4, with D possibly being TRBD1 (6 bases). The CDR3 is 15 amino acids. V lost 5 bases and J lost 1, with 11 bases in between. The CDR3 bases are TGTGCCAGCAGTCAGTGGGGGCAAACTAATGAAAAACTGTTTTTT. Protein sequence: CASSQWGQTNEKLFF.

The chain has TRBV5-1 and TRBJ2-1; unclear D gene. This CDR3 region has 13 residues. Germline V gene sequence: CDR1 SGHRS, CDR2 YFSETQ. The germline V and J ends were trimmed by 3 bases and 10 bases, with 14 bases remaining between them. The CDR3 spells CASSSLASAEQFF. The CDR3 DNA reads as TGCGCCAGCAGCTCTCTGGCGAGCGCAGAGCAGTTCTTC.

This clonotype was seen a handful of times. The chain couples TRBV12-3 or TRBV12-4 to TRBJ1-1; D possibly corresponds to TRBD1 (5 bases). This CDR3 region has 15 residues. Trimming removed 1 base at V and 4 bases at J, with 13 bases between. The CDR3 DNA reads TGTGCCAGCAGTTTAGGGCTTCTGGGGACCACTGAAGCTTTCTTT. As protein: CASSLGLLGTTEAFF.

This clonotype was picked up a small number of times. The chain couples TRBV12-3 or TRBV12-4 to TRBJ1-1; possible D gene TRBD1, 5 bases. The CDR3 has 17 residues. V lost 5 bases, J lost 0 bases, and 19 bases lay in between. The CDR3 bases are TGTGCCAGCAGTCGGCCGGGACCTCGAGCCTTGAACACTGAAGCTTTCTTT. It codes for CASSRPGPRALNTEAFF.

This chain uses TRBV6-1 with TRBJ1-6; maybe TRBD1 (6 bases). This CDR3 comprises 15 residues. With 7 bases removed from V and 9 bases from J, the gap between germline ends came to 19 bases. Germline V gene sequence: CDR1 MNHNS, CDR2 SASEGT. The CDR3, as DNA: TGTGCCAGCACCAACCCCCAGGGGTCGGGTTCACCCCTCCACTTT. Translating gives CASTNPQGSGSPLHF.

This rearrangement joins TRBV11-3 to TRBJ2-2; 7 nucleotides agree with TRBD2. CDR3 length: 13 amino acids. The germline CDR1 and CDR2 sequences are SGHNT and YENEEA. V lost 8 bases to trimming and J lost 5 bases; unmatched junction nucleotides: 5. The CDR3 nucleotides are TGTGCCAGCGGGGGGGTTGAGACCGGGGAGCTGTTTTTT. Its translation: CASGGVETGELFF.

This clonotype has more than one count but fewer than ten. The chain uses TRBV5-1 and TRBJ2-3, with 8 bases fitting TRBD2. Per the germline V gene, CDR1 is SGHRS and CDR2 is YFSETQ. The CDR3 runs 17 residues. The trim removed 1 base at V and 2 bases at J, leaving 9 bases unmatched. CDR3 in amino acids: CASSLSTSGLFTDTQYF. The DNA of the CDR3 is TGCGCCAGCAGCTTGTCCACTAGCGGATTATTCACAGATACGCAGTATTTT.

The table lists this clonotype with a few counts. V and J are TRBV12-3 or TRBV12-4 and TRBJ2-1; TRBD2 is a possible D gene (7 bases). V gave up 7 bases and J gave up 4 bases, with 29 bases separating them. CDR3 length equals 19 residues. The CDR3 DNA follows: TGTGCCAGCACCCGGGGAAGGGGGGGCCGGCTAGCACTTTACAATGAGCAGTTCTTC. It specifies CASTRGRGGRLALYNEQFF.

J is TRBJ2-1 and V is TRBV20-1; no firm D call. The CDR3 runs 13 residues. Between the trimmed V and J ends, which lost 4 bases and 6 bases, there was a span of 13 bases. Germline-derived CDR1 and CDR2 are DFQATT and SNEGSKA (reference sequence). CDR3 region: CSAIDIHTNEQFF. Written as DNA, the CDR3 is TGCAGTGCTATAGACATTCACACCAATGAGCAGTTCTTC.

The chain couples TRBV5-1 to TRBJ2-1, with 8 bases fitting TRBD2. J lost 2 bases, V lost 0 bases, and 4 bases had no gene match. The CDR3 consists of 16 residues. Germline CDR1 is SGHRS and CDR2 is YFSETQ. This CDR3 is CASSLALRGAYNEQFF. CDR3 bases: TGCGCCAGCAGCTTGGCCCTGCGGGGGGCCTACAATGAGCAGTTCTTC.

The V call is TRBV20-1, the J call TRBJ2-4; no clear D gene. Germline CDR1 and CDR2: DFQATT and SNEGSKA (reference sequence). The CDR3 extends over 12 amino acids. Between the trimmed V and J ends, which lost 6 bases and 8 bases, there was a span of 14 bases. CDR3 protein: CSALLDGYIQYF. In nucleotides, the CDR3 is TGCAGTGCCCTTTTGGATGGATACATTCAGTACTTC.

This clonotype has more than one count but fewer than ten. The chain uses TRBV3-1 and TRBJ2-7; no firm D call. The CDR3 runs 12 residues. In germline, CDR1 is LGHDT, CDR2 YNNKEL (reference sequence). Deletions cut 1 base from V and 4 bases from J, with 5 bases between. The CDR3, as DNA: TGTGCCAGCAGCCAAGGAAGTTACGAGCAGTACGTC. As protein: CASSQGSYEQYV.

In its sample, this clonotype was seen a few times. Germline is not matched at one junction end, which may reflect a read error. This sequence joins TRBV7-8 and TRBJ2-1, with D uncertain. The CDR3 loop spans 15 amino acids. CDR1 is SGHVS and CDR2 is FQNEAQ in the germline V gene. Here the CDR3 DNA reads TGTGCCAGCAGTATGACGGCGGCCACCGTGCGGAACAGATCGTTC. It codes for CASSMTAATVRNRSF.

There are a few counts of this clonotype. V gene TRBV20-1 combines with J gene TRBJ2-3; 8 bases match TRBD1. CDR1 is DFQATT, CDR2 SNEGSKA, per germline (reference sequence). The J segment lost 3 bases and the V segment lost 6 bases, leaving 8 bases of the junction unmatched. This CDR3 contains 14 residues. The CDR3, as DNA: TGCAGTGCCGGACAGGGTGTAGGGACAGATACGCAGTATTTT. Translated, it gives CSAGQGVGTDTQYF.

This rearrangement joins TRBV20-1 to TRBJ1-3; TRBD1 aligns across 9 bases. The CDR3 loop spans 14 amino acids. Looked up from germline, CDR1 is DFQATT and CDR2 is SNEGSKA (reference sequence). V shed 6 bases and J 2 bases; nucleotides not matched to a gene: 5. CDR3 sequence: CSAPGTGTGNTIYF. CDR3 DNA: TGCAGTGCCCCTGGGACAGGGACTGGAAACACCATATATTTT.